The TCR beta chain under discussion was sequenced for a study of cytomegalovirus exposure and HLA in healthy donors. Across the whole study: Prior work identified 100 million to 130 million unique TCR beta sequences in around 170 million T cells.

CDR1 LNHDA and CDR2 SQIVND come from the germline V gene (reference sequence). The CDR3 runs 12 residues. After removal of 5 bases from V and 4 bases from J, the junction contained 1 base not matched to a gene. The study ran its PCR with 60 Vbeta and 13 Jbeta primers. Generated by immunoSEQ multiplex PCR, the TCRdb table keeps only in-frame clones and is missing some. The sample holds 150,000 to 200,000 clones; around 77% are singletons and the top ten take roughly 3%. This receptor was taken from a female donor in good health and CMV-seronegative. The sample taken for sequencing was PBMCs. The chain employs TRBV19 and TRBJ1-2; 7 positions agree with TRBD1. The CDR3 is CASSDRAYGYTF. The CDR3 nucleotides are TGTGCCAGTAGTGACAGGGCCTATGGCTACACCTTC.